This T cell receptor (beta chain) was identified in a study of human T cells and chemical hapten exposure. As for the study in general: The upper back received 0.01% DPC by patch testing, with results read at 6 days. Per-sample variation in TCR yield stemmed mainly from small pooled library volume differences.

In the library, unique molecular identifiers were attached to individual cDNA molecules. TCRdb ran MiXCR on the RACE reads and lists one entry per CDR3 protein. In the table there are some 36,000 distinct CDR3 sequences, 9.5% of which are singletons. The CDR3 consists of 12 residues. Trimming shortened V by 5 bases and J by 5 bases, and 10 bases separated the two germline ends. Germline V lookup: CDR1 LGHNT, CDR2 FRNRAP. In its sample, this clonotype was seen a few times. Its antigen is as yet unknown. Findings of the study overall: Patch test score rose with PT1 expanded TCRs, significant at 8, 16, 32, not 4.

This sample's time point: patch test 3, about 24 weeks after DPC sensitization. Treatment: therapeutic diphenylcyclopropenone sensitization with weekly scalp DPC. The template was total RNA from unfractionated whole blood. The V call is TRBV12-5, the J call TRBJ2-7; a weak D match, TRBD1 (6 bases). The sample here was whole blood, taken in connection with sensitization to the hapten diphenylcyclopropenone (DPC). This receptor was obtained from a man aged 50 to 60 with alopecia areata. Some clones in this sample may be carry-over from other donors' samples. Here the CDR3 reads CASGPQGNEQYF. CDR3 bases: TGTGCTAGTGGTCCCCAGGGGAACGAGCAGTACTTC.